This TCR beta chain stems from a study of OX40 agonist ivuxolimab in advanced cancers. Study context: Cancers in dose escalation were hepatocellular, melanoma, renal cell and head and neck. With a range of roughly 20 to 85, age averaged approximately 60 years, and more than 75% were male. Partial responses were achieved by three patients, one with hepatocellular carcinoma and two with cutaneous melanoma.

Drawing of blood for sampling happened at baseline, at cycle 4 day 1, and at cycle 7 day 1. Here immunoSEQ multiplex PCR was the method, and the copy in TCRdb shows in-frame clones only, minus some. The profile covers fewer than 85,000 clones, with about nine tenths appearing a single time and around 2.5% taken by the ten largest. Germline V gene sequence: CDR1 SNHLY, CDR2 FYNNEI. This CDR3 is 10 amino acids long. V was trimmed by 11 bases and J by 3 bases, leaving 6 bases between them. The sequence derives from an adult with an advanced solid tumor such as melanoma, head and neck, liver or kidney cancer. The chain combines TRBV2 with TRBJ2-3, with D maybe TRBD2 (5 bases). Sample: CD4+ or CD8+ T cells sorted from blood, taken in a trial of the OX40 agonist ivuxolimab. The CDR3, as DNA: TGTGCCCAGCGGACAGATACGCAGTATTTT. It translates to CAQRTDTQYF.